A single T cell receptor (beta chain) is shown here with its context. Its antigen is currently unknown. Produced via immunoSEQ multiplex PCR; TCRdb's table is partial and in-frame only. This sample has 150,000 to 200,000 clones, with around 92% found just once. This specimen belongs to a study of T cell responses to AZD1222 COVID-19 vaccine. Across the study: Pooled in the analysis were second doses at about 4 or about 12 weeks. Points from the study as a whole: The donor cohort was predominantly white British with a female majority, and clonal diversity may have been underestimated. Spike-specific TCR depth and breadth grew after two AZD1222 doses.

CDR3 length: 12 residues. V shed 2 bases and J shed 6 bases, with 7 bases lying between them. Germline V lookup: CDR1 KGHSY, CDR2 FQNENV. This receptor was taken from an adult in good health. This specimen consisted of peripheral blood, obtained on day 0 of AZD1222 vaccination. The chain links TRBV16 to TRBJ1-2; no firm D call. The CDR3 is CASSQQRNGYTF. The CDR3 nucleotides are TGTGCCAGCAGCCAACAGCGAAATGGCTACACCTTC.